This T cell receptor beta chain was retrieved from a study of blood T cell repertoires in COVID-19. Study in general: The United States, Italy and Spain supplied acute and convalescent COVID-19 samples. Nucleic acid was either cDNA or gDNA, and it came from T cells, B-cell-depleted T cells, or PBMCs.

Authors' data handling: Researchers report that nucleated cell counts were estimated from reference gene primer amplification. Sequencing was performed with immunoSEQ multiplex PCR; in TCRdb, only in-frame clones are kept and a portion is missing. V and J calls and clone size are copied from that table; D and trimming were computed from the DNA. This sample has more than 85,000 clones; around 85% occur once, and the top ten carry around 27%. The clonotype originates from a man aged 80 or over with active or convalescent COVID-19. Material: peripheral blood.

CDR3 sequence: CSVAGTSESDEQFF. As DNA, the CDR3 is TGCAGCGTCGCCGGGACTAGTGAGAGCGATGAGCAGTTCTTC. V usage is TRBV29-1 and J usage is TRBJ2-1; 8 nucleotides align to TRBD2. The germline CDR1 and CDR2 sequences are SQVTM and ANQGSEA. CDR3 length: 14 residues. Trimming took 6 bases from V and 8 from J; bases not matched to a gene: 12.